This T cell receptor (beta chain) was documented in a study of Graves' ophthalmopathy and Graves' hyperthyroidism. Study-level findings and limits: Most thyroid clonotypes expanded beyond 0.001 frequency were also found in blood. The model's prediction of ophthalmopathy progression had 70.59% sensitivity and approximately 77% specificity.

The CDR3 covers 12 residues. Trimming removed 2 bases at V and 6 bases at J, with 7 bases between. CDR1 is MGHDK, CDR2 SYGVNS, per germline. RNA transcripts were the source from which TCR beta CDR3 regions were amplified. In the first round, RT-PCR was carried out with HTBI primers, and a multiplex PCR formed the second round. TCRdb passed the multiplex PCR reads through MiXCR, listing each CDR3 protein once. This sample has about 700,000 distinct CDR3 sequences; over 40% occur once, and the top ten carry 3% to 3.5%. This clonotype was detected once. As yet, its antigen is unknown. This may arise from a read error, as a much more abundant clone is one base away. Other autoimmune diseases, uncontrolled infections, pregnancy or lactation led to the exclusion of patients.

The V gene is TRBV25-1, the J gene TRBJ2-5; D call uncertain. Specimen: peripheral blood. The TCR originated in an adult man with Graves' ophthalmopathy. CDR3 in DNA: TGTGCCAGCAGTGAAGTCGGACAGACCCAGTACTTC. Its translation: CASSEVGQTQYF.